Listed here are 5 T cell receptor beta chains from one sample, sequenced in a study of T cell responses to AZD1222 COVID-19 vaccine. The method was immunoSEQ multiplex PCR; TCRdb's version includes in-frame clones alone and lacks a portion of them. The table includes approximately 170,000 clones, about 91% detected once. Material: peripheral blood, obtained 28 days after the second AZD1222 dose. The origin of the receptors is an adult who received the AZD1222 COVID-19 vaccine.

The chain uses TRBV19 and TRBJ2-2, with 7 positions matching TRBD2. This CDR3 has 15 amino acids. Germline loops: CDR1 LNHDA, CDR2 SQIVND (reference sequence). J lost 4 bases, V lost 6 bases, and 8 bases had no gene match. The CDR3 loop reads CASRFSGAGTGELFF. CDR3 nucleotide sequence: TGTGCCAGTAGGTTCAGCGGGGCCGGCACCGGGGAGCTGTTTTTT. Using reference TRBV19 and TRBJ2-2 for the parts outside the CDR3, the full variable domain is DGGITQSPKYLFRKEGQNVTLSCEQNLNHDAMYWYRQDPGQGLRLIYYSQIVNDFQKGDIAEGYSVSREKKESFPLTVTSAQKNPTAFYLCASRFSGAGTGELFFGEGSRLTVL.

Only one count was recorded for this clone. The V gene is TRBV6-1, the J gene TRBJ1-5, with D perhaps matching TRBD1 (5 bases). Trimming took 0 bases from V and 0 from J, leaving 9 bases between them. CDR1 is MNHNS, CDR2 SASEGT, per germline. The CDR3 loop spans 16 amino acids. The CDR3 reads CASSEARGYSNQPQHF. CDR3 DNA sequence: TGTGCCAGCAGTGAAGCCCGGGGCTATAGCAATCAGCCCCAGCATTTT.

The chain carries TRBV30 and TRBJ1-2; possible D gene TRBD1, 6 bases. V lost 0 bases and J lost 8, with 16 bases in between. Germline loops: CDR1 GTSNPN, CDR2 SVGIG (reference sequence). This CDR3 is built from 14 residues. This chain's CDR3 is CAWSVLNRVGGYTF. CDR3 bases: TGTGCCTGGAGTGTACTTAACAGGGTCGGCGGCTACACCTTC.

The rearrangement joins TRBV6-4 to TRBJ2-5; no clear D. Germline V CDR1 and CDR2: MRHNA, SNTAGT. The CDR3 sequence is 13 residues long. V gave up 8 bases and J gave up 5 bases, with 15 bases separating them. CDR3 bases: TGTGCCAGCCCCGTCCGGGCTCAGGAGACCCAGTACTTC. Translating gives CASPVRAQETQYF.

The chain couples TRBV9 to TRBJ1-3; D remains unclear. CDR3 length equals 16 residues. Trimming cost V 0 bases and J 4 bases, with 14 bases left between them. CDR1 is SGDLS and CDR2 is YYNGEE in the germline V gene. The CDR3 nucleotides read TGTGCCAGCAGCGTAGGGAACAGCCCGTCGGGAAACACCATATATTTT. It codes for CASSVGNSPSGNTIYF.